The 13 T cell receptor beta chains in this list originate from one sample, sequenced in a study of post-analysis software for immune sequencing data (dated by TCRdb to the mid-2010s). The method behind the library was PCR. Sequenced using an Illumina HiSeq 2500. Unique molecular identifiers were incorporated into TCR beta cDNA libraries to reduce PCR and sequencing biases. TCRdb reworked the public reads: Q25 trimming with fastp, MiXCR clone assembly, productive beta chains retained. Each entry is one CDR3 protein sequence, shown with its most common DNA and genes. The sample table holds approximately 440,000 distinct CDR3 sequences, of which approximately 46% were seen once. 12% of the sample is held by the ten biggest clonotypes. Points the paper makes about the study in general: About 5 TRBV segments, including TRBV5-6, TRBV5-1 and TRBV20-1, were significantly more frequent in patients than controls.

Antigens for these TCRs are unknown. Sequenced sample: blood. The receptor set was obtained from a girl aged 10 to 17 with multiple sclerosis.

In its sample, this clonotype was seen a few times. The rearrangement uses TRBV27 and TRBJ2-3, with a tentative D call TRBD2 (5 bases). Germline V gives CDR1 MNHEY, CDR2 SMNVEV (reference sequence). The CDR3 sequence is 16 residues long. V was cut by 2 bases and J by 0 bases, with 12 bases left in between. DNA of the CDR3: TGTGCCAGCAGTTTAGCTGGCGGGCTAAGCACAGATACGCAGTATTTT. Protein: CASSLAGGLSTDTQYF.

The V gene is TRBV20-1, the J gene TRBJ2-1; tentatively, D is TRBD2 (6 bases). With 1 base removed from V and 7 bases from J, the gap between germline ends came to 14 bases. This CDR3 has 14 amino acids. Per the germline V gene, CDR1 is DFQATT and CDR2 is SNEGSKA (reference sequence). This CDR3 is CSARAGSGGNEQFF. DNA of the CDR3: TGCAGTGCTAGAGCCGGGAGCGGCGGGAATGAGCAGTTCTTC.

In this sample, this clonotype turned up a few times. V and J are TRBV28 and TRBJ2-5; TRBD2 agrees at 8 bases. Germline values: CDR1 MDHEN, CDR2 SYDVKM. CDR3 length: 15 residues. With V trimmed by 11 bases and J by 1 base, 12 bases remained unmatched. CDR3 sequence (DNA): TGTGCCGGAGTAATCGGGAGCGGGAGCCAAGAGACCCAGTACTTC. Protein product: CAGVIGSGSQETQYF.

This clonotype has just a few counts. This rearrangement joins TRBV19 to TRBJ2-7, with D possibly matching TRBD2 (6 bases). CDR1 is LNHDA, CDR2 SQIVND, per germline (reference sequence). CDR3 size: 17 residues. V was trimmed by 5 bases and J by 5 bases, leaving 25 bases between them. CDR3 residues: CASSWRFWRETGHEQYF. For the CDR3, the DNA is TGTGCCAGTAGTTGGCGGTTCTGGAGGGAAACCGGTCACGAGCAGTACTTC.

The chain couples TRBV3-1 to TRBJ2-6; a possible D gene is TRBD1 (5 bases). The CDR3 spans 22 residues. V was trimmed by 0 bases and J by 2 bases, leaving 26 bases between them. CDR1 and CDR2 from the germline V gene are LGHDT and YNNKEL (reference sequence). The CDR3 protein is CASSQDFWAVSQGLAGANVLTF. The CDR3 DNA is TGTGCCAGCAGCCAAGATTTCTGGGCCGTTTCGCAGGGCCTTGCTGGGGCCAACGTCCTGACTTTC.

This clonotype was seen a handful of times. The chain recombines TRBV2 with TRBJ2-7; 7 bases line up with TRBD1. Germline loops: CDR1 SNHLY, CDR2 FYNNEI. This CDR3 has 16 residues. The ends lost 1 base at V and 3 bases at J; junction bases unmatched: 9. The CDR3 coding sequence is TGTGCCAGCAGTGAAGAAGAAGGACAGGTCGGCTACGAGCAGTACTTC. Protein product: CASSEEEGQVGYEQYF.

The V call is TRBV15, the J call TRBJ2-1; tentatively, D is TRBD2 (6 bases). The V and J ends lost 5 bases and 4 bases respectively, with 9 bases between them. CDR3 length equals 13 residues. The V gene's germline CDR1 is LNHNV and CDR2 YYDKDF (reference sequence). The CDR3 coding sequence is TGTGCCACCAGCCCGGGACTGTACAATGAGCAGTTCTTC. It translates to CATSPGLYNEQFF. The full variable domain, rest sourced from reference TRBV15 and TRBJ2-1, is DAMVIQNPRYQVTQFGKPVTLSCSQTLNHNVMYWYQQKSSQAPKLLFHYYDKDFNNEADTPDNFQSRRPNTSFCFLDIRSPGLGDTAMYLCATSPGLYNEQFFGPGTRLTVL.

This clonotype was seen a single time. The genes are TRBV11-2 and TRBJ2-7; maybe TRBD2 (5 bases). The J call may be incorrect, as the DNA end agrees better with TRBJ2-5. Germline values: CDR1 SGHAT, CDR2 FQNNGV. The CDR3 is made up of 15 amino acids. CDR3 sequence reads: CASRSTHRGIGTQYF. The CDR3 bases are TGTGCCAGCAGGTCGACTCACCGAGGGATCGGGACCCAGTACTTC.

This clonotype has more than one count but fewer than ten. The chain uses TRBV20-1 and TRBJ2-4, with 9 bases identical to TRBD1. The closer fit of TRBJ2-7 to the DNA end suggests the J call may be wrong. Germline lookup yields CDR1 DFQATT and CDR2 SNEGSKA (reference sequence). The CDR3 sequence is 14 residues long. The CDR3 nucleotides are TGCAGTGCTAGAGATGGGACAGGGAACGACGAGCAGTACTTC. It is translated as CSARDGTGNDEQYF.

This chain links TRBV7-2 with TRBJ2-5, with no clear D. The closer fit of TRBJ2-1 to the DNA end suggests the J call may be wrong. Germline loops: CDR1 SGHTA, CDR2 FQGNSA. The CDR3 loop spans 15 amino acids. This CDR3 reads CASSPQADHQETQFF. In DNA form, the CDR3 reads TGTGCCAGCAGCCCCCAGGCGGACCACCAAGAGACCCAGTTCTTC.

V is TRBV4-1 and J is TRBJ2-5; 7 positions agree with TRBD1. Germline-derived CDR1 and CDR2 are MGHRA and YSYEKL. The J segment lost 5 bases and the V segment lost 1 base, leaving 10 bases of the junction unmatched. CDR3 length: 16 residues. CDR3 in DNA: TGCGCCAGCAGCCAAGGTCCGAAAACAGGGGCGGAGACCCAGTACTTC. It is translated as CASSQGPKTGAETQYF.

The genes are TRBV28 and TRBJ2-6; 8 bases align to TRBD1. The CDR3 has 16 amino acids. The V segment lost 5 bases and the J segment 4 bases; nucleotides outside the gene matches: 7. Looked up from germline, CDR1 is MDHEN and CDR2 is SYDVKM. CDR3 DNA: TGTGCCAGCAGTCCGTACAGGGGGGTGGGGGCCAACGTCCTGACTTTC. It specifies CASSPYRGVGANVLTF. Full variable domain (remainder filled in from reference TRBV28 and TRBJ2-6): DVKVTQSSRYLVKRTGEKVFLECVQDMDHENMFWYRQDPGLGLRLIYFSYDVKMKEKGDIPEGYSVSREKKERFSLILESASTNQTSMYLCASSPYRGVGANVLTFGAGSRLTVL.

The chain recombines TRBV10-3 with TRBJ2-3; the D call may be TRBD1 or TRBD2 (5 bases each). CDR1 is ENHRY, CDR2 SYGVKD, per germline. Trimming cost V 10 bases and J 0 bases, with 17 bases left between them. This CDR3 is built from 15 residues. The CDR3 loop reads CATGQQRTSTDTQYF. CDR3 coding DNA: TGTGCCACGGGGCAGCAGAGAACTAGCACAGATACGCAGTATTTT.